The text below deals with one T cell receptor (beta chain). This sample is part of a study of blood T cell repertoires in COVID-19. Study-wide context: Whether acute or convalescent, the COVID-19 samples came from the United States, Italy and Spain.

Those enrolled in Seattle joined during active infection and were followed longitudinally afterward. Sequenced by immunoSEQ multiplex PCR; TCRdb stores in-frame clones only, minus some. The sample holds 150,000 to 200,000 clones, about 87% seen once. Germline V lookup: CDR1 SEHNR, CDR2 FQNEAQ (reference sequence). Trimming took 3 bases from V and 3 from J, leaving 9 bases between them. The CDR3 is 13 residues long. The V gene is TRBV7-9, the J gene TRBJ2-7; no clear D. The TCR originated in a woman between 70 and 85 years old with COVID-19, enrolled during active disease. The sample was peripheral blood. CDR3 region: CASSFSEHYEQYF. CDR3 DNA: TGTGCCAGCAGCTTCTCCGAACACTACGAGCAGTACTTC.